The 5 T cell receptor beta chains reported below all come from one sample, sequenced in a study of cytomegalovirus exposure and HLA in healthy donors. This PCR relied on a set of 60 Vbeta primers and 13 Jbeta primers. The protocol was immunoSEQ multiplex PCR, while the TCRdb copy is restricted to in-frame clones and leaves out a portion. Found here are fewer than 250,000 clones, more than 70% of them singletons; the top ten hold around 1.2%. Sequencing was performed on PBMCs. The receptor source for this set is a human donor in good health.

The V call is TRBV5-1, the J call TRBJ1-5; D ambiguous. With 2 bases removed from V and 7 bases from J, the gap between germline ends came to 13 bases. CDR1 SGHRS and CDR2 YFSETQ come from the germline V gene. This CDR3 has 14 residues. As DNA, the CDR3 is TGCGCCAGCAGCTTACGGGGAAGCGGCCAGCCCCAGCATTTT. Residues: CASSLRGSGQPQHF.

Points on this clone: Other nucleotide sequences from this sample produce the same CDR3. The CDR3 loop is CASSLGAVHYGYTF. Here the CDR3 DNA reads TGTGCCAGCAGCTTGGGCGCCGTTCACTATGGCTACACCTTC. The chain joins TRBV5-4 to TRBJ1-2; no clear D gene. CDR3 length equals 14 residues. Germline V gives CDR1 SGHNT, CDR2 YYREEE (reference sequence). Trimming cost V 0 bases and J 3 bases, with 9 bases left between them.

The rearrangement links TRBV28 to TRBJ1-2; D may be TRBD1 (5 bases). Germline assignment: CDR1 MDHEN and CDR2 SYDVKM. V gave up 2 bases and J gave up 6 bases, with 13 bases separating them. This CDR3 has 14 residues. The CDR3 DNA reads TGTGCCAGCAGTTTAACGCCCAGGGTGGATGGCTACACCTTC. This sequence encodes CASSLTPRVDGYTF.

The chain uses TRBV4-3 and TRBJ2-7, with D unresolved. V lost 0 bases and J 7 bases, leaving 4 bases between the germline ends. The CDR3 is 11 residues long. In germline, CDR1 is LGHNA, CDR2 YSLEER. CDR3 sequence (DNA): TGCGCCAGCAGCCAAGAGAGAGAGCAGTACTTC. Translating gives CASSQEREQYF.

This clone has only one observation. The V call is TRBV6-1, the J call TRBJ2-1, with D maybe TRBD2 (6 bases). The CDR3 length is 14 residues. V lost 0 bases, J lost 7 bases, and 10 bases lay in between. Germline lookup yields CDR1 MNHNS and CDR2 SASEGT. CDR3 DNA sequence: TGTGCCAGCAGTGAAGCGCGGGATGGTAATGAGCAGTTCTTC. Its protein is CASSEARDGNEQFF.